Here is one T cell receptor beta chain with its context. Its antigen remains unknown. The entry originates in a study of T-cell memory formation after mild COVID-19. The CDR3 contains 16 residues. Germline CDR1 and CDR2: SGDLS and YYNGEE. The V and J ends lost 3 bases and 4 bases respectively, with 17 bases between them. Overall study findings and caveats: Still unconfirmed is whether the second-wave clones peaking on day 37 recognized SARS-CoV-2.

TCRdb re-called the 5' RACE reads with MiXCR, one entry per CDR3 protein. The repertoire holds about 390,000 distinct CDR3 sequences, with 16% as singletons. The TCR sequence derives from a man in his late teens or twenties who had mild COVID-19 (a few samples of this study predate the infection). Cell type and time point are not known. V gene TRBV9 combines with J gene TRBJ2-1; D is unclear. Sequences were obtained from PBMCs or a T cell subset sorted from them (not recorded which). CDR3 nucleotide sequence: TGTGCCAGCAGCGCCCTATGGGATACTTCGTACAATGAGCAGTTCTTC. Its translation is CASSALWDTSYNEQFF.